The TCR beta chain described here comes from a study of technical replicates of blood from a few donors. TCRdb's table, derived via immunoSEQ multiplex PCR, lists solely in-frame clones and lacks some. Among about 81,000 clones listed, roughly 77% were seen once. The V end lost 5 bases, the J end lost 0 bases, and 17 bases lay between the germline ends. CDR3 length equals 16 residues. Germline V gene sequence: CDR1 MNHEY, CDR2 SMNVEV (reference sequence). The chain is built from TRBV27 and TRBJ2-7, with D perhaps matching TRBD2 (6 bases). The sequence came from a human donor in good health. Some clones in this sample may be carry-over from other donors' samples. Material for sequencing was PBMCs. The CDR3 is CASSPLGGAISYEQYF. CDR3 sequence (DNA): TGTGCCAGCAGTCCCTTAGGCGGGGCAATCTCCTACGAGCAGTACTTC.